Below are 17 T cell receptor beta chains sequenced from a single sample in a study of cytomegalovirus exposure and HLA in healthy donors (TCRdb year 2017). Libraries were prepared through the immunoSEQ multiplex PCR assay. TCRdb stores this immuneACCESS table with in-frame sequences only. Part of the clones is absent; in the studies checked, under half of the shortfall reflects unresolved V genes, and no reason is known for the rest. The sample contains roughly 120,000 clones, approximately 89% of them found a single time. Jointly, the top ten make up about 1.8% of the sample. Sequences were obtained from PBMCs. The origin of the receptors is a man aged 18 to 29 in good health and CMV-seronegative.

The chain links TRBV28 to TRBJ1-5, with TRBD1 matching 7 bases. Germline CDR1 reads MDHEN; CDR2 reads SYDVKM. Germline trimming cut 4 bases from V and 4 bases from J; bases unmatched to any gene: 7. The CDR3 is 15 residues long. Written as DNA, the CDR3 is TGTGCCAGCAGTTCCTCACAGGGGAGAAATCAGCCCCAGCATTTT. This encodes CASSSSQGRNQPQHF. Together with reference TRBV28 and TRBJ1-5, the CDR3 gives the full variable domain: DVKVTQSSRYLVKRTGEKVFLECVQDMDHENMFWYRQDPGLGLRLIYFSYDVKMKEKGDIPEGYSVSREKKERFSLILESASTNQTSMYLCASSSSQGRNQPQHFGDGTRLSIL.

This clone was seen only once. J is TRBJ1-5 and V is TRBV7-8; 10 nucleotides agree with TRBD1. With V trimmed by 5 bases and J by 5 bases, 6 bases remained unmatched. This CDR3 is 15 amino acids long. From germline, CDR1 is SGHVS and CDR2 FQNEAQ. The CDR3 DNA reads TGTGCCAGCAGCAAAAGGACAGGGGGGGATCAGCCCCAGCATTTT. It specifies CASSKRTGGDQPQHF.

CDR3 residues: CASMGQGPTYEQYF. In DNA form, the CDR3 reads TGTGCCAGTATGGGCCAGGGGCCCACCTACGAGCAGTACTTC. The chain recombines TRBV19 with TRBJ2-7; weak D call: TRBD1 (6 bases). V gave up 7 bases and J gave up 2 bases, with 15 bases separating them. Germline CDR1 and CDR2: LNHDA and SQIVND (reference sequence). The CDR3 is made up of 14 amino acids.

The V call is TRBV4-1, the J call TRBJ2-2; possible D gene TRBD2, 5 bases. The CDR3 loop spans 13 amino acids. V lost 6 bases and J lost 7, with 12 bases in between. Germline CDR1 is MGHRA and CDR2 is YSYEKL. The CDR3 reads CASSPRVDGELFF. The CDR3 DNA reads TGCGCCAGCAGTCCGCGGGTGGACGGGGAGCTGTTTTTT.

The V and J genes are TRBV19 and TRBJ2-7, with 9 bases aligning to TRBD2. V shed 6 bases and J 6 bases; nucleotides not matched to a gene: 6. The germline CDR1 and CDR2 sequences are LNHDA and SQIVND (reference sequence). The CDR3 length is 13 residues. The DNA for the CDR3 is TGTGCCAGTAGACAGGGACTAGCATCCGAGCAGTACTTC. Its translation is CASRQGLASEQYF.

Comments on this clone: At one end the junction does not follow the germline gene, possibly because of a read error. The chain links TRBV18 to TRBJ1-4; D is unresolved. The CDR3 is made up of 13 amino acids. Germline-derived CDR1 and CDR2 are KGHSH and LQKENI. CDR3 region: CASSPAGNGKLFF. As DNA, the CDR3 is TGTGCCAGCTCACCGGCCGGGAATGGAAAACTGTTTTTT.

This chain uses TRBV6-5 with TRBJ1-1, with 10 bases that match TRBD1. J was trimmed by 10 bases and V by 6 bases; bases with no gene match: 14. The CDR3 runs 15 residues. Germline CDR1 is MNHEY and CDR2 is SVGAGI. The CDR3 bases are TGTGCCAGCAGGAAACCGGGACAGGGGCACTCGGGAGCTTTCTTT. This sequence encodes CASRKPGQGHSGAFF.

This chain joins TRBV5-4 and TRBJ2-2; 7 nucleotides agree with TRBD2. V gave up 5 bases and J gave up 4 bases; unmatched junction bases: 5. The CDR3 is 14 residues long. Looked up from germline, CDR1 is SGHNT and CDR2 is YYREEE (reference sequence). The CDR3 sequence: CASSSGGSTGELFF. The CDR3 DNA reads as TGTGCCAGCAGTTCCGGGGGGTCCACCGGGGAGCTGTTTTTT.

This sequence joins TRBV10-1 and TRBJ2-7, with D perhaps matching TRBD2 (6 bases). Trimming stripped 5 bases from V and 3 bases from J, with 8 bases between. In germline, CDR1 is WNHNN, CDR2 SYGVQD (reference sequence). This CDR3 is 12 amino acids long. The CDR3 here is CASSTGVYEQYF. DNA for the CDR3: TGCGCCAGCAGTACGGGGGTCTACGAGCAGTACTTC.

This chain uses TRBV7-2 with TRBJ1-2, with D unresolved. Trimming stripped 1 base from V and 8 bases from J, with 11 bases between. CDR3 length equals 13 residues. From germline, CDR1 is SGHTA and CDR2 FQGNSA. The CDR3 DNA is TGTGCCAGCAGCTTAGGAGGACTGTGGGGCTACACCTTC. Translating it yields CASSLGGLWGYTF.

The V call is TRBV7-2, the J call TRBJ2-3; D is perhaps TRBD2 (7 bases). This CDR3 comprises 16 residues. Looked up from germline, CDR1 is SGHTA and CDR2 is FQGNSA. The V end was cut by 2 bases, the J end by 4 bases, with 16 bases between. The DNA of the CDR3 is TGTGCCAGCAGCTTAATTGGGGGGGCGGGCTCAGATACGCAGTATTTT. This translates into CASSLIGGAGSDTQYF. The full variable domain, in which reference TRBV7-2 and TRBJ2-3 provide the parts outside the CDR3, is GAGVSQSPSNKVTEKGKDVELRCDPISGHTALYWYRQSLGQGLEFLIYFQGNSAPDKSGLPSDRFSAERTGGSVSTLTIQRTQQEDSAVYLCASSLIGGAGSDTQYFGPGTRLTVL.

V is TRBV19 and J is TRBJ2-1; TRBD2 aligns across 12 bases. From germline, CDR1 is LNHDA and CDR2 SQIVND (reference sequence). The CDR3 is made up of 16 amino acids. The junction had 11 bases not matched to a gene; V was cut back by 4 bases and J by 10 bases. Here the CDR3 DNA reads TGTGCCAGTAGTACCCCTACGACTAGCGGGAGCCGAGAGCAGTTCTTC. This translates into CASSTPTTSGSREQFF.

This clone was counted a few times. The chain joins TRBV19 to TRBJ2-7; a weak D match, TRBD2 (5 bases). V gave up 3 bases and J gave up 0 bases, with 9 bases separating them. Germline V gives CDR1 LNHDA, CDR2 SQIVND (reference sequence). CDR3 length equals 14 residues. The DNA of the CDR3 is TGTGCCAGTAGTATTGAGGGAAGCTCCTACGAGCAGTACTTC. The encoded protein is CASSIEGSSYEQYF.

The chain uses TRBV19 and TRBJ1-5, with 7 bases fitting TRBD1. The germline V gene encodes CDR1 LNHDA and CDR2 SQIVND (reference sequence). Trimming at V came to 7 bases and at J to 2 bases, leaving 8 bases not matched to a gene. CDR3 size: 15 residues. The CDR3 DNA follows: TGTGCCAGTACCCCCAGGGGGGCAGGCAATCAGCCCCAGCATTTT. Its protein product is CASTPRGAGNQPQHF.

The chain carries TRBV11-2 and TRBJ2-3, with TRBD2 matching 13 bases. The junction had 6 bases not matched to a gene; V was cut back by 5 bases and J by 4 bases. The germline V gene encodes CDR1 SGHAT and CDR2 FQNNGV. The CDR3 extends over 16 amino acids. CDR3 coding DNA: TGTGCCAGCAGCCCAGGGACTAGCGGGGCCTCAGATACGCAGTATTTT. This sequence encodes CASSPGTSGASDTQYF.

The genes are TRBV30 and TRBJ2-1, with D hard to call. The CDR3 contains 11 residues. The V and J ends lost 3 bases and 7 bases respectively, with 7 bases between them. The germline gives CDR1 GTSNPN, CDR2 SVGIG (reference sequence). CDR3 sequence: CAWRVHNEQFF. CDR3 coding DNA: TGTGCCTGGAGGGTACATAATGAGCAGTTCTTC.

This CDR3 reads CASSLRTSGNYEQYF. DNA of the CDR3: TGTGCCAGCAGCTTACGGACTAGCGGGAACTACGAGCAGTACTTC. The genes are TRBV11-3 and TRBJ2-7; the match to TRBD2 covers 12 bases. Germline CDR1 is SGHNT and CDR2 is YENEEA. The CDR3 length is 15 residues. The junction had 2 bases not matched to a gene; V was cut back by 2 bases and J by 3 bases. Filled out from reference TRBV11-3 and TRBJ2-7, the complete variable domain reads EAGVVQSPRYKIIEKKQPVAFWCNPISGHNTLYWYLQNLGQGPELLIRYENEEAVDDSQLPKDRFSAERLKGVDSTLKIQPAELGDSAVYLCASSLRTSGNYEQYFGPGTRLTVT.